This T cell receptor beta chain is drawn from a study of shared clonotypes between healthy human individuals. Assay used: immunoSEQ multiplex PCR; TCRdb lists only in-frame clones, some missing. The sample contains some 2.4 million clones, 93% of which appear only once. A few counts support this clone. Germline CDR1 is SGHVS and CDR2 is FNYEAQ. Trimming took 3 bases from V and 4 from J, leaving 12 bases between them. The CDR3 is made up of 15 amino acids. The sequenced sample consisted of naive CD4+ T cells from PBMCs. Subset of the sample: CD45RA+ positively selected. The chain recombines TRBV7-6 with TRBJ1-4; D is undetermined. This clonotype was sampled from a man between 18 and 29 years old in good health. Some clones in this sample may be carry-over from other donors' samples. CDR3 nucleotide sequence: TGTGCCAGCAGCTTGGACGGGAGGGTTAATGAAAAACTGTTTTTT. This sequence encodes CASSLDGRVNEKLFF.